Below, 12 T cell receptor beta chains from the same sample are listed, as sequenced in a study of technical replicates of blood from several donors. Produced via immunoSEQ multiplex PCR; TCRdb's table is partial and in-frame only. The sample contains 85,000 to 100,000 clones, approximately 90% of which appear only once. Material for sequencing was T cells isolated from PBMCs. These receptors were collected from a human donor in good health.

The chain uses TRBV5-1 and TRBJ1-6; D gene ambiguous. Trimming left V 0 bases short and J 10 bases short, with 8 bases between. This CDR3 contains 13 residues. Germline CDR1 SGHRS, CDR2 YFSETQ. The DNA of the CDR3 is TGCGCCAGCAGCTTGGCCGGCAGGTCACCCCTCCACTTT. Encoded protein: CASSLAGRSPLHF.

The chain links TRBV11-2 to TRBJ2-3, with 9 bases lining up with TRBD1. Losses at the gene ends were 4 bases for V and 2 bases for J; bases not matched to a gene: 4. The length of the CDR3 is 15 residues. Per germline, CDR1 SGHAT and CDR2 FQNNGV. The CDR3 is CASSSGTGTTDTQYF. The CDR3, as DNA: TGTGCCAGCAGCTCGGGGACAGGGACCACAGATACGCAGTATTTT.

This rearrangement joins TRBV5-4 to TRBJ2-7, with 7 positions matching TRBD1. V was pared by 3 bases and J by 2 bases, with 11 bases of the junction left unmatched. The germline CDR1 and CDR2 sequences are SGHNT and YYREEE (reference sequence). The CDR3 sequence is 16 residues long. CDR3 sequence: CASSSGAGQGAYEQYF. Here the CDR3 DNA reads TGTGCCAGCAGCTCAGGAGCAGGCCAGGGGGCCTACGAGCAGTACTTC.

CDR3 in DNA: TGCGCCAGCAGTGTAACAACAGCTTACACTGAAGCTTTCTTT. Encoded protein: CASSVTTAYTEAFF. The V and J genes are TRBV10-2 and TRBJ1-1, with D unclear. Germline V gene sequence: CDR1 WSHSY, CDR2 SAAADI. The CDR3 spans 14 residues. The V end was cut by 4 bases, the J end by 3 bases, with 12 bases between.

A single count supports this clone. The chain carries TRBV30 and TRBJ1-5, with TRBD1 as a possible D gene (5 bases). Per the germline V gene, CDR1 is GTSNPN and CDR2 is SVGIG (reference sequence). The CDR3 length is 14 residues. Deletions cut 2 bases from V and 6 bases from J, with 14 bases between. The CDR3 reads CAWSSLGGGQPQHF. The CDR3, as DNA: TGTGCCTGGAGTTCCCTCGGGGGTGGTCAGCCCCAGCATTTT.

This clone was seen only once. The rearrangement joins TRBV2 to TRBJ2-1; 7 bases are shared with TRBD2. This CDR3 contains 14 residues. Trimming cost V 11 bases and J 0 bases; bases outside gene matches: 7. Per germline, CDR1 SNHLY and CDR2 FYNNEI. CDR3 region: CAGSGMSSYNEQFF. The CDR3 DNA is TGTGCCGGGAGCGGGATGTCCTCCTACAATGAGCAGTTCTTC.

CDR3 DNA sequence: TGTGCCAGCAGTTTAACGCGGGGAAACACCATATATTTT. This translates into CASSLTRGNTIYF. This chain connects TRBV27 to TRBJ1-3; D not resolved. Trimming stripped 2 bases from V and 4 bases from J, with 6 bases between. Germline V lookup: CDR1 MNHEY, CDR2 SMNVEV (reference sequence). This CDR3 has 13 amino acids.

J is TRBJ1-2 and V is TRBV4-1; tentative D call: TRBD1 (6 bases). V was trimmed by 5 bases and J by 3 bases, leaving 19 bases between them. This CDR3 comprises 16 residues. Per germline, CDR1 MGHRA and CDR2 YSYEKL. The CDR3 DNA sequence: TGCGCCAGCAGCTCGCTTTCCCCAGGGGCTGACTATGGCTACACCTTC. It specifies CASSSLSPGADYGYTF.

This clone was detected only once. V is TRBV7-9 and J is TRBJ1-1, with D perhaps matching TRBD1 (5 bases). This CDR3 spans 15 amino acids. The V and J ends lost 5 bases and 10 bases respectively, with 23 bases between them. In germline, CDR1 is SEHNR, CDR2 FQNEAQ (reference sequence). CDR3: CASSTSGDGSHGAFF. CDR3 nucleotide sequence: TGTGCCAGCAGCACCTCGGGGGACGGTTCTCATGGAGCTTTCTTT.

The genes are TRBV28 and TRBJ1-2, with D tentatively TRBD1 (6 bases). This CDR3 spans 18 amino acids. The V gene lost 7 bases and the J gene lost 5 bases, with 29 bases spanning the gap. The V gene's germline CDR1 is MDHEN and CDR2 SYDVKM. In nucleotides, the CDR3 is TGTGCCAGCAACCTTCAGCGACAGGACGCTTTTTCGGGGTATGGCTACACCTTC. This codes for CASNLQRQDAFSGYGYTF.

The rearrangement uses TRBV5-4 and TRBJ1-2, with D perhaps matching TRBD1 (6 bases). The V end lost 0 bases, the J end lost 8 bases, and 14 bases lay between the germline ends. The germline V gene has CDR1 SGHNT and CDR2 YYREEE (reference sequence). The CDR3 sequence is 14 residues long. As DNA, the CDR3 is TGTGCCAGCAGCTTGGAGGGGGGGGCTGGAGGCTACACCTTC. It is translated as CASSLEGGAGGYTF.

V and J are TRBV4-2 and TRBJ2-5, with 13 bases fitting TRBD2. CDR3 length: 16 residues. Unmatched junction bases numbered 7, after V lost 4 bases and J lost 5 bases. The germline V gene has CDR1 LGHNA and CDR2 YNFKEQ. CDR3 residues: CASSLRTSGSGETQYF. In DNA, the CDR3 is TGTGCCAGCAGCCTACGGACTAGCGGGAGTGGGGAGACCCAGTACTTC.